This T cell receptor (beta chain) was sequenced for a study of OX40 agonist ivuxolimab in advanced cancers. In the study overall: Mean age approximately 55 years, range 23 to 79; about 81% male. Two patients with cutaneous melanoma and one with hepatocellular carcinoma, three in total, showed partial responses. Findings and caveats of the study: The study observed clonal expansion of CD4+ and CD8+ blood T cells by week 6 at 0.1 to 3.0 mg/kg.

People who had autoimmune disease history or systemic immunosuppression were excluded. Comment on this clone: What it binds is not known.

The V and J ends lost 0 bases and 2 bases respectively, with 10 bases between them. This CDR3 region has 15 residues. Germline V gene lookup returns CDR1 SGDLS and CDR2 YYNGEE. Sequencing used immunoSEQ multiplex PCR; TCRdb keeps in-frame clones, though not all of them. Of roughly 100,000 clones in the sample, roughly 95% were seen once. The sample here was CD4+ or CD8+ T cells sorted from blood, taken in a trial of the OX40 agonist ivuxolimab. The rearrangement joins TRBV9 to TRBJ2-3; tentative D call: TRBD1 (6 bases). The origin of this receptor is an adult with an advanced solid tumor such as melanoma, head and neck, liver or kidney cancer. The CDR3 is CASSVGTVFTDTQYF. In nucleotides, the CDR3 is TGTGCCAGCAGCGTAGGGACAGTTTTCACAGATACGCAGTATTTT. The variable domain in full, completed from reference TRBV9 and TRBJ2-3, reads DSGVTQTPKHLITATGQRVTLRCSPRSGDLSVYWYQQSLDQGLQFLIQYYNGEERAKGNILERFSAQQFPDLHSELNLSSLELGDSALYFCASSVGTVFTDTQYFGPGTRLTVL.